This TCR beta chain was sequenced during a study of T-cell reconstitution after alpha-beta-depleted transplantation in children. Molecular barcoding with unique molecular identifiers was used for the TCRbeta library. One entry per CDR3 protein, called by TCRdb with MiXCR from the PCR reads. Of 440,000 or so distinct CDR3 sequences listed, 43% are singletons. Study findings and constraints: At the one-year point after transplant, T-cell counts and TCRbeta diversity were found to come mostly from T cells that had been newly produced. Reportedly, roughly two months post-transplant, alpha-beta T cells arose from several hundred expanded graft clones. TCRbeta diversity was high at day 60 in some patients (a result of surviving recipient T cells and thymic progenitors).

This clonotype was seen more than once but under ten times. Antigen: not known. This sequence originates from a girl aged 2-10 years with aplastic anemia, due to receive a stem cell transplant. The sequences come from PBMCs, collected before TCRalphabeta/CD19-depleted stem cell transplant.

CDR3 sequence: CASSGWTTLGELFF. CDR3 nucleotides: TGTGCCAGCAGTGGATGGACTACCTTAGGGGAGCTGTTTTTT. The V and J genes are TRBV12-3 or TRBV12-4 and TRBJ2-2; TRBD2 might be the D (6 bases). The length of the CDR3 is 14 residues. V lost 5 bases, J lost 8 bases, and 15 bases lay in between.